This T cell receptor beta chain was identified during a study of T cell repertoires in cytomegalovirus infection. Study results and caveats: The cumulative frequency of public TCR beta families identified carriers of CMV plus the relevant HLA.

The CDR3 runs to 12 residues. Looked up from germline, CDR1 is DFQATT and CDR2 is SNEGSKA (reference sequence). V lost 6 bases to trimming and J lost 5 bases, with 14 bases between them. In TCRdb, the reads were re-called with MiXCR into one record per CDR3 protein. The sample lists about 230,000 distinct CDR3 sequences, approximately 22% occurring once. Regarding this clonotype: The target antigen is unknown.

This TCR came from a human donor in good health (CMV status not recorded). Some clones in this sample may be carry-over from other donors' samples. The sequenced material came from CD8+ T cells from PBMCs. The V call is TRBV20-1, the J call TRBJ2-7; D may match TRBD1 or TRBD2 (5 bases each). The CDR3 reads CSAARVGDEQYF. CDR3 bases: TGCAGTGCGGCCAGGGTGGGGGACGAGCAGTACTTC.